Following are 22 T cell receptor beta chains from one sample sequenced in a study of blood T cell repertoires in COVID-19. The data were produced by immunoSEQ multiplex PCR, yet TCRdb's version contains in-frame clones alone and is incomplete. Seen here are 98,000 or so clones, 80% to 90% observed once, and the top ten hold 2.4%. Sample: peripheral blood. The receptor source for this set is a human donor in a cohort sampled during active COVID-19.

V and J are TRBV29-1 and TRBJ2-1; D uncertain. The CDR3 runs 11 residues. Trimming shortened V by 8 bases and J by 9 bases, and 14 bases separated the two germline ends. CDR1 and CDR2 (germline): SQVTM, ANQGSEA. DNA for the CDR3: TGCAGCTCCCTTTATTCTCGTGAGCAGTTCTTC. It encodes CSSLYSREQFF.

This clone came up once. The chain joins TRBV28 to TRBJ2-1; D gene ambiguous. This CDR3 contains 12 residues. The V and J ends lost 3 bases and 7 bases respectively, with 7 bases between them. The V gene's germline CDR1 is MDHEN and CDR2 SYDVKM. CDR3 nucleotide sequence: TGTGCCAGCAGTTTTTTATCGAATGAGCAGTTCTTC. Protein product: CASSFLSNEQFF. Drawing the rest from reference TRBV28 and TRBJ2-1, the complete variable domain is DVKVTQSSRYLVKRTGEKVFLECVQDMDHENMFWYRQDPGLGLRLIYFSYDVKMKEKGDIPEGYSVSREKKERFSLILESASTNQTSMYLCASSFLSNEQFFGPGTRLTVL.

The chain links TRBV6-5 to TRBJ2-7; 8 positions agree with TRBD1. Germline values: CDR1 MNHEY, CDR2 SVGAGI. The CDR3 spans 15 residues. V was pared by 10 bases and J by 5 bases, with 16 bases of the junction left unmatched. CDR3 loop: CATHATTGAKDEQYF. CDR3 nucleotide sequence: TGTGCCACACATGCAACGACAGGGGCGAAGGACGAGCAGTACTTC.

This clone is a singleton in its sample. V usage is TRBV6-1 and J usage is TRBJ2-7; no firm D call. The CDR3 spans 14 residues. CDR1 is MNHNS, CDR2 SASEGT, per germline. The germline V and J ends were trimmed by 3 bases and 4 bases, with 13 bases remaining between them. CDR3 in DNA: TGTGCCAGCAGTGAGCAGTCCCCTCGATACGAGCAGTACTTC. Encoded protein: CASSEQSPRYEQYF.

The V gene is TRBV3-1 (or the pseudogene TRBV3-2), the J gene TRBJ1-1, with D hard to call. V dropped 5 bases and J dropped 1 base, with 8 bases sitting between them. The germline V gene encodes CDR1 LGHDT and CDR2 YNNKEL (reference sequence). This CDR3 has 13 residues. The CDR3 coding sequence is TGTGCCAGCAGCTTACAGAGGAACACTGAAGCTTTCTTT. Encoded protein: CASSLQRNTEAFF.

DNA of the CDR3: TGTGCCAGCAGTGAAGCCAGGGACAGAGATCAGCCCCAGCATTTT. Encoded protein: CASSEARDRDQPQHF. The chain uses TRBV6-1 and TRBJ1-5; TRBD1 matches 7 bases. Germline CDR1 reads MNHNS; CDR2 reads SASEGT. The CDR3 contains 15 residues. Germline trimming cut 0 bases from V and 5 bases from J; bases unmatched to any gene: 4.

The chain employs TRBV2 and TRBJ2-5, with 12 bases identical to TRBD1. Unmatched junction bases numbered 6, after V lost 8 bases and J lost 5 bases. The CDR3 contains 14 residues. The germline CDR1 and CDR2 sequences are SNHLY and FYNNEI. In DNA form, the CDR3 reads TGTGCCAGCTCCCGGGACAGGGGGCAGGAGACCCAGTACTTC. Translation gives CASSRDRGQETQYF.

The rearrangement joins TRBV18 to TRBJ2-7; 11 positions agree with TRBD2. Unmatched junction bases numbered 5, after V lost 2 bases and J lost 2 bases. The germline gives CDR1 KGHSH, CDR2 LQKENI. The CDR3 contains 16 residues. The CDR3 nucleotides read TGTGCCAGCTCACCAAACCTAGCGGGAGGAGCCTACGAGCAGTACTTC. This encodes CASSPNLAGGAYEQYF.

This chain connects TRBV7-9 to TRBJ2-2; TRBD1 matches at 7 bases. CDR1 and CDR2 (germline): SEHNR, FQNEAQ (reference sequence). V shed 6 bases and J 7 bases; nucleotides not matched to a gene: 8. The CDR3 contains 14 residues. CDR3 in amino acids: CASRPEQGSGELFF. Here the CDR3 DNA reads TGTGCCAGCAGACCAGAACAGGGGAGCGGGGAGCTGTTTTTT.

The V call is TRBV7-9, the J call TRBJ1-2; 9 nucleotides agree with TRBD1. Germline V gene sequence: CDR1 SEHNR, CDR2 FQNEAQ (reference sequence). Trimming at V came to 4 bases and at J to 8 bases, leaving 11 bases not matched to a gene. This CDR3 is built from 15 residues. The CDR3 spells CASSSTTGGLGGYTF. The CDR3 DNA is TGTGCCAGCAGCTCGACGACAGGGGGGCTAGGAGGCTACACCTTC.

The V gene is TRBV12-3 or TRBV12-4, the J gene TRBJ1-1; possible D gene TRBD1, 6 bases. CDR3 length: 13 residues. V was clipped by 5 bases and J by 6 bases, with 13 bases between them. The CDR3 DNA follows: TGTGCCAGCAGTCGTGGGGGGGCCCCTGAAGCTTTCTTT. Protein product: CASSRGGAPEAFF.

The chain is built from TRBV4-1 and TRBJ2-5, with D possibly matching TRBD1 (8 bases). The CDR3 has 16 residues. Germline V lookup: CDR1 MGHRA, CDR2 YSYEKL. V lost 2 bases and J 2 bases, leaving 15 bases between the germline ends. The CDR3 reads CASSQPGQGGQETQYF. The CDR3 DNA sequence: TGCGCCAGCAGCCAACCTGGACAGGGAGGGCAAGAGACCCAGTACTTC.

This CDR3 reads CASSDLGGTDEQFF. DNA of the CDR3: TGCGCCAGCAGCGATCTCGGGGGTACGGATGAGCAGTTCTTC. V and J are TRBV4-1 and TRBJ2-1; tentatively, D is TRBD2 (6 bases). CDR1 MGHRA and CDR2 YSYEKL come from the germline V gene. The CDR3 covers 14 residues. The V gene lost 5 bases and the J gene lost 8 bases, with 16 bases spanning the gap.

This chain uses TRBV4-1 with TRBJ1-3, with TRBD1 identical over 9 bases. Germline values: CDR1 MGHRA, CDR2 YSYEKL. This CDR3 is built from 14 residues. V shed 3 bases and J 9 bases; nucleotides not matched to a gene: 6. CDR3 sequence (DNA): TGCGCCAGCAGCCAGATGGGGACAGGGAGCACCATATATTTT. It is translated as CASSQMGTGSTIYF.

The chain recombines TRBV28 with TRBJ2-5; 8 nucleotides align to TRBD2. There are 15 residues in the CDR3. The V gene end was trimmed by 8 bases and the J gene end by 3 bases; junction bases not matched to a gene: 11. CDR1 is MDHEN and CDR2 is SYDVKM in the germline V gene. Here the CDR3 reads CASWRGGGLEETQYF. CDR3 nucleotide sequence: TGTGCCAGCTGGCGGGGCGGGGGGTTGGAAGAGACCCAGTACTTC.

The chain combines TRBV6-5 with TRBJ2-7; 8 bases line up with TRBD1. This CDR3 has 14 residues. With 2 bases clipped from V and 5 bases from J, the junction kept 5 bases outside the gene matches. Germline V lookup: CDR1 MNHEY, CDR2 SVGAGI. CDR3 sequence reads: CASSYRSGGDEQYF. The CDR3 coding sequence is TGTGCCAGCAGTTACAGGTCAGGGGGCGACGAGCAGTACTTC.

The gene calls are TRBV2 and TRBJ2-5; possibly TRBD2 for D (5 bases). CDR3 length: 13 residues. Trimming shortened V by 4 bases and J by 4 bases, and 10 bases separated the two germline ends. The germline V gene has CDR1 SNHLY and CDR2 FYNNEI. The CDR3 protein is CASSADFAETQYF. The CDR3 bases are TGTGCCAGCAGTGCGGACTTTGCAGAGACCCAGTACTTC.

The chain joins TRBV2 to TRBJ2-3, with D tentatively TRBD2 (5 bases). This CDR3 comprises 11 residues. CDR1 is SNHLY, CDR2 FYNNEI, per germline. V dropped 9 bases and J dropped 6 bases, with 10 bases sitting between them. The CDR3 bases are TGTGCCAGGGAGGAGAGGGATACGCAGTATTTT. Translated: CAREERDTQYF.

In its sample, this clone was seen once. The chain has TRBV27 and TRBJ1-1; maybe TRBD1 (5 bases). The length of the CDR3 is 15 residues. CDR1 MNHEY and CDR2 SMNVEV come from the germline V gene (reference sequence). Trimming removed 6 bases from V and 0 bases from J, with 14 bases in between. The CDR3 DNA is TGTGCCAGCAGGGACCTTGGGGCTGTGAACACTGAAGCTTTCTTT. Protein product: CASRDLGAVNTEAFF.

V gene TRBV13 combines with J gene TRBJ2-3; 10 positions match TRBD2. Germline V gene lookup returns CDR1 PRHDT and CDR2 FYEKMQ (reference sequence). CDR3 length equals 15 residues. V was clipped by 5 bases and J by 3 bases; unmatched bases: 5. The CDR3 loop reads CASSVGLAETDTQYF. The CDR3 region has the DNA TGTGCCAGCAGCGTTGGACTAGCGGAGACAGATACGCAGTATTTT. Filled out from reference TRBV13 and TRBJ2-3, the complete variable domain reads AAGVIQSPRHLIKEKRETATLKCYPIPRHDTVYWYQQGPGQDPQFLISFYEKMQSDKGSIPDRFSAQQFSDYHSELNMSSLELGDSALYFCASSVGLAETDTQYFGPGTRLTVL.

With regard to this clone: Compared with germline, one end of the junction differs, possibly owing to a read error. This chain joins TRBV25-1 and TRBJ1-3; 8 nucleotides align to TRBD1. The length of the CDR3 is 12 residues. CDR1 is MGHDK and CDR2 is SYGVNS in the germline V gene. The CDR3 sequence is CASSESGDRLRF. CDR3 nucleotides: TGTGCCAGCAGTGAATCCGGGGACAGGCTTAGGTTT.

The CDR3 DNA sequence: TGTGCCAGCAGGGGACTAGCGGCCGACTACGAGCAGTACTTC. Encoded protein: CASRGLAADYEQYF. The chain uses TRBV6-5 and TRBJ2-7; 11 bases are a match to TRBD2. Germline lookup yields CDR1 MNHEY and CDR2 SVGAGI. V dropped 6 bases and J dropped 3; count of bases not matched to a gene: 4. The CDR3 runs 14 residues.